Listed below are T cell receptor beta chains from one sample, sequenced in a study of T cell changes during pregnancy in multiple sclerosis. Sequencing was performed with immunoSEQ multiplex PCR; in TCRdb, only in-frame clones are kept and a portion is missing. The repertoire consists of tens of thousands of clones, with around 93% occurring once and the leading ten covering roughly 7%. Sequencing was performed on CD8+ T cells from peripheral blood mononuclear cells, taken in the third trimester of pregnancy. The receptors were gathered from a female donor with multiple sclerosis, enrolled in a pregnancy study. Both conserved end residues are trimmed from each CDR3.

TRBJ1-2	11	TRBV2	ASRVQGAYGYT
TRBJ2-2	16	TRBV27	ASSLFRLAGANTGELF
TRBJ1-6	10	TRBV19	ASSIRDSPLH
TRBJ2-7	13	TRBV11-2	ASSRGTHGSYEQY
TRBJ2-1	11	TRBV4-2	ASSQGRGDEQF
TRBJ1-5	12	TRBV6-1	ASSEDRGFQPQH
TRBJ2-5	16	TRBV5-1	ASSYPRTGGLYQETQY
TRBJ2-7	13	TRBV28	ASSFRSSSSYEQY
TRBJ1-2	13	TRBV4-2	ASSLQGSSNYGYT
TRBJ2-7	15	TRBV9	ASSLTGGYVSVYEQY
TRBJ1-2	13	TRBV29-1	SVGPDREANYGYT
TRBJ1-2	12	TRBV14	ASSHMTAYYGYT
TRBJ1-1	10	TRBV28	ASSYTGQEAF
TRBJ1-5	14	TRBV30	AWRPGTGRFGQPQH
TRBJ1-5	15	TRBV4-1	ASSQVIEPADSWAQH
TRBJ1-1	12	TRBV7-8	ASSTGTSGTEAF
TRBJ1-2	14	TRBV6-6	ASSPRTGGRDYGYT
TRBJ1-6	12	TRBV6-5	ASSPSLLGSPLH
TRBJ1-1	11	TRBV10-3	AIRLRENTEAF
TRBJ2-1	13	TRBV6-5	ASKVALSNLNEQF
TRBJ2-2	14	TRBV2	ASSWGDRDYTGELF
TRBJ2-7	15	TRBV7-8	ASSLAGTLGGSYEQY
TRBJ2-2	14	TRBV27	ASSFGWRANTGELF
TRBJ1-5	15	TRBV27	ASTRGGDNYSNQPQH
TRBJ2-7	11	TRBV28	ASSLAGAYEQY
TRBJ2-7	17	TRBV28	ASSESSGSPRSDPYEQY
TRBJ2-1	17	TRBV9	ASSVGLAGGLSSYNEQF
TRBJ2-7	13	TRBV7-9	ASSLVGGQVSEQY
TRBJ1-2	11	TRBV5-4	ASSYRRSVGYT
TRBJ2-7	8	TRBV2	ASSESEQY
TRBJ2-7	13	TRBV6-6	ASSYSSDRAYEQY
TRBJ2-1	11	TRBV4-1	ASSQERAGEKF
TRBJ1-2	14	TRBV2	ASSDVTRQPNYGYT
TRBJ2-2	13	TRBV5-5	ASSFQGVGTGELF
TRBJ2-5	11	TRBV7-3	ASSLTVQETQY
TRBJ1-1	12	TRBV7-9	ASSSERDSTEAF
TRBJ2-3	13	TRBV4-3	ASSPGTSGADTQY
TRBJ2-7	13	TRBV29-1	SVEVLLGHTYEQY
TRBJ1-1	11	TRBV7-9	ASSLVGGPEAF
TRBJ1-2	11	TRBV18	ASSSGTVYGYT
TRBJ2-3	13	TRBV29-1	SVEKLASGADTQY
TRBJ1-2	9	TRBV9	ASRSGGGYT
TRBJ2-5	12	TRBV5-6	ASSLVTGQETQY
TRBJ2-7	13	TRBV7-2	ASSRLQGLNYEQY
TRBJ2-1	11	TRBV27	ASSLSRNNEQF
TRBJ1-1	13	TRBV13	ASSAQGTMNTEAF
TRBJ1-5	14	TRBV2	ASSVAGDVSNQPQH
TRBJ1-2	11	TRBV6-6	ASRNQGDYGYT
TRBJ2-7	13	TRBV6-1	ASSGRLAGDSEQY
TRBJ2-7	12	TRBV5-1	ASSWRGRDYEQY
TRBJ2-5	13	TRBV7-7	ASSGTGTPQETQY
TRBJ2-2	14	TRBV4-1	ASGSAGGLDTGELF
TRBJ1-1	14	TRBV11-2	ASSLGYSSMNTEAF
TRBJ1-5	13	TRBV19	ASSIPSSGRQPQH
TRBJ1-1	13	TRBV7-9	ASRPTGPEQTEAF